The T cell receptor (beta chain) under discussion was sequenced for a study of cytomegalovirus exposure and HLA in healthy donors. The PCR made use of 60 Vbeta and 13 Jbeta primers. Profiled with immunoSEQ multiplex PCR; TCRdb holds only in-frame clones, not every one. This table has about 120,000 clones, approximately 15% appearing once. Germline loops: CDR1 KGHSH, CDR2 LQKENI. The CDR3 contains 12 residues. V lost 2 bases to trimming and J lost 6 bases, with 7 bases between them. The origin of this receptor is a woman between 18 and 29 years old in good health and CMV-seronegative. V gene TRBV18 combines with J gene TRBJ1-2; D not resolved. The sequenced sample consisted of PBMCs. The CDR3 loop is CASSPGRNGYTF. In nucleotides, the CDR3 is TGTGCCAGCTCACCAGGCAGAAATGGCTACACCTTC.